The clone carrying this T cell receptor beta chain appeared once. Its antigen is not known. The data are from a study of CD8+CD57+ T cells in acquired aplastic anemia. On the study more broadly: Mean yield of DNA from sorted CD4+ and CD8+ cells was approximately 3 ug. Findings of the study overall: Patients and controls had CD8+ Simpson's diversity values that were not significantly distinct. Patients and controls were found to share twenty-nine CD8+ CDR3 sequences.

The CDR3 is made up of 16 amino acids. J lost 5 bases, V lost 5 bases, and 8 bases had no gene match. Germline V gene lookup returns CDR1 SGHVS and CDR2 FNYEAQ. Genomic DNA provided the template from which TCR beta VDJ and CDR3 profiles were obtained. TCRdb processed the reads anew with MiXCR; each CDR3 protein has one entry. The sample has about 190,000 distinct CDR3 sequences; 48% are singletons. Sequenced patients had shown CD8+CD57+ cell expansion by flow cytometry. The sequence was collected from a human donor with aplastic anemia. The J gene is TRBJ2-2, the V gene TRBV7-6, with 10 positions matching TRBD2. The sequenced material came from sorted CD4+, CD8+, or CD8+CD57+ T cells (not recorded which) from PBMCs. The CDR3 DNA is TGTGCCAGCAGCCCAGCTAGCGGGAGTAGGACCGGGGAGCTGTTTTTT. As protein: CASSPASGSRTGELFF.